This T cell receptor (beta chain) is from a study of T cell changes during pregnancy in multiple sclerosis. Germline assignment: CDR1 MGHRA and CDR2 YSYEKL. This CDR3 contains 15 residues. With V trimmed by 4 bases and J by 3 bases, 4 bases remained unmatched. Sequencing used immunoSEQ multiplex PCR; TCRdb keeps in-frame clones, though not all of them. The repertoire consists of 70,000 to 95,000 clones, with about 93% occurring once and the leading ten covering roughly 1.7%. The chain recombines TRBV4-1 with TRBJ1-3; TRBD1 matches 9 bases. This receptor was obtained from a female donor in good health, enrolled as a control in a pregnancy study. The sample here was peripheral blood, taken after pregnancy. CDR3 protein: CASSLGTGNGNTIYF. Here the CDR3 DNA reads TGCGCCAGCAGCCTAGGGACAGGGAATGGAAACACCATATATTTT.